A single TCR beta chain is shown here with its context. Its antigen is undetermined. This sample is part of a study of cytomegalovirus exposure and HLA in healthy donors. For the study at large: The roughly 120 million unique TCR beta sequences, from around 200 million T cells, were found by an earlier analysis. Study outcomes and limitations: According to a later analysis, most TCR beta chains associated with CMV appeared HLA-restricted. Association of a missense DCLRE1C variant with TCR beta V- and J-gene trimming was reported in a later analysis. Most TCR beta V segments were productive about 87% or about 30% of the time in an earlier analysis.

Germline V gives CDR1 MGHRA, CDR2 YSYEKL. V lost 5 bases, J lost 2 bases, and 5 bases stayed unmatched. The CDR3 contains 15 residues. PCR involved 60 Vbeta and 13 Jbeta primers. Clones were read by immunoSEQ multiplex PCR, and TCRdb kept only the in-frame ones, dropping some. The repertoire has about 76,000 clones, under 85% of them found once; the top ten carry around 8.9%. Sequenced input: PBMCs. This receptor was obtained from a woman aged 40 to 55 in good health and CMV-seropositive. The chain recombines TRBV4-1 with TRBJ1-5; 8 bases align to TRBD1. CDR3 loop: CASSSQTGGNQPQHF. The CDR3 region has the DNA TGCGCCAGCAGCTCCCAGACAGGGGGCAATCAGCCCCAGCATTTT.